These 2 T cell receptor beta chains were all obtained from the same sample, sequenced in a study of T cell repertoires in cytomegalovirus infection. TCRdb independently ran MiXCR on the reads; one entry per CDR3 protein. The sample contains about 180,000 distinct CDR3 sequences, over 13% of which appear only once. Input material: PBMCs. The receptors stem from a human donor in good health (CMV status not recorded). Some clones in this sample may be carry-over from other donors' samples.

This clonotype was seen repeatedly, ten times or more. The rearrangement uses TRBV7-9 and TRBJ2-1, with 12 bases matching TRBD1. Germline CDR1 reads SEHNR; CDR2 reads FQNEAQ (reference sequence). V trimming: 0 bases; J trimming: 8 bases; junction bases outside the gene matches: 5. The CDR3 has 16 residues. CDR3 amino acids: CASSLASGTGGYEQFF. For the CDR3, the DNA is TGTGCCAGCAGCTTAGCCTCCGGGACAGGGGGCTATGAGCAGTTCTTC.

The chain employs TRBV27 and TRBJ2-5, with D tentatively TRBD2 (6 bases). Looked up from germline, CDR1 is MNHEY and CDR2 is SMNVEV (reference sequence). The CDR3 consists of 13 residues. V was trimmed by 5 bases and J by 6 bases, leaving 13 bases between them. The CDR3 nucleotides are TGTGCCAGCAGTATCCCGGGAGAGAAGACCCAGTACTTC. Amino acid sequence: CASSIPGEKTQYF.